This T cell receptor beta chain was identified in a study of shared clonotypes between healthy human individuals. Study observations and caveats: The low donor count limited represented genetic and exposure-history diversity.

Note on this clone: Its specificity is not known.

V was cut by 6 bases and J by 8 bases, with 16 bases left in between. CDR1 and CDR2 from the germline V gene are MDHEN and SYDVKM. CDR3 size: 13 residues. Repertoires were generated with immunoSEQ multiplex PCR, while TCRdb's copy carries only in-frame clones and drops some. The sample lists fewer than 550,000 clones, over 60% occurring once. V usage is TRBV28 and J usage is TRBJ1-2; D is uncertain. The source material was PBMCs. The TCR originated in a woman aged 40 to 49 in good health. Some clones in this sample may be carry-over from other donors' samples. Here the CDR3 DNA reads TGTGCCAGCAGCAACCTGGAAGTTTCGGGCTACACCTTC. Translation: CASSNLEVSGYTF.